The T cell receptor beta chain under discussion was sequenced for a study of identical twins. Study results and caveats: Insertions were fewer in abundant cord blood beta clonotypes, whereas memory repertoires showed none of this pattern. Excess low generation probability was seen in twin-shared out-of-frame alpha sequences.

This CDR3 has 13 residues. V was pared by 8 bases and J by 0 bases, with 5 bases between. The V gene's germline CDR1 is MNHNS and CDR2 SASEGT. It was template switching that added a universal primer site, and there were unique molecular identifiers on the cDNA. From the 5' RACE reads, TCRdb called clonotypes with MiXCR, one entry per CDR3 protein. The sample has approximately 210,000 distinct CDR3 sequences, roughly 9.4% seen once. The table lists this clonotype with a few counts. Its antigen is undetermined. The sequenced sample was memory (CD45RO+) T cells sorted from blood. The chain couples TRBV6-1 to TRBJ2-6; D is undetermined. The receptor was isolated from a woman under 30 in good health. This CDR3 reads CASRVSGANVLTF. In DNA, the CDR3 is TGTGCCAGCCGCGTCTCTGGGGCCAACGTCCTGACTTTC.